These 29 T cell receptor beta chains came from one sample sequenced in a study of blood T cell repertoires in COVID-19. Produced via immunoSEQ multiplex PCR; TCRdb's table is partial and in-frame only. The sample lists roughly 160,000 clones, 80% to 85% occurring once. Sequenced: PBMCs or T cells enriched from blood (not recorded which). The receptor set was obtained from a woman aged 60-70 years who had recovered from COVID-19.

The chain combines TRBV28 with TRBJ2-2; D is unclear. The CDR3 has 12 residues. The ends were cut back, 5 bases at V and 3 bases at J, with 4 bases in the middle. Germline CDR1 MDHEN, CDR2 SYDVKM. DNA of the CDR3: TGTGCCAGCAGTCATGACACCGGGGAGCTGTTTTTT. It specifies CASSHDTGELFF.

This clone was detected a few times. The V and J genes are TRBV19 and TRBJ2-7; D is ambiguous. CDR1 LNHDA and CDR2 SQIVND come from the germline V gene (reference sequence). The V and J ends lost 3 bases and 3 bases respectively, with 9 bases between them. The CDR3 length is 13 residues. The CDR3: CASSMGAFYEQYF. As DNA, the CDR3 is TGTGCCAGTAGTATGGGCGCCTTCTACGAGCAGTACTTC.

J is TRBJ1-1 and V is TRBV16; D call uncertain. Germline V gene data show CDR1 as KGHSY and CDR2 as FQNENV. There are 13 residues in the CDR3. Between the trimmed V and J ends, which lost 5 bases and 1 base, there was a span of 8 bases. In DNA form, the CDR3 reads TGTGCCAGCAGCGAGGCTAGGAACACTGAAGCTTTCTTT. Encoded protein: CASSEARNTEAFF. The full variable domain, rest sourced from reference TRBV16 and TRBJ1-1, is GEEVAQTPKHLVRGEGQKAKLYCAPIKGHSYVFWYQQVLKNEFKFLISFQNENVFDETGMPKERFSAKCLPNSPCSLEIQATKLEDSAVYFCASSEARNTEAFFGQGTRLTVV.

The CDR3 is CASSGQGAGQPQHF. For the CDR3, the DNA is TGTGCCAGCAGCGGACAGGGGGCAGGTCAGCCCCAGCATTTT. The V and J genes are TRBV16 and TRBJ1-5; 11 positions match TRBD1. V dropped 5 bases and J dropped 6; count of bases not matched to a gene: 3. CDR1 is KGHSY and CDR2 is FQNENV in the germline V gene. The CDR3 extends over 14 amino acids.

The chain uses TRBV10-3 and TRBJ2-2, with D maybe TRBD1 (5 bases). Germline values: CDR1 ENHRY, CDR2 SYGVKD. This CDR3 contains 14 residues. V was shortened by 5 bases and J by 0 bases, with 7 bases between the two germline ends. CDR3 residues: CAISKGPNTGELFF. The CDR3 DNA reads as TGTGCCATCAGTAAGGGGCCGAACACCGGGGAGCTGTTTTTT.

V and J are TRBV2 and TRBJ2-1, with TRBD2 identical over 8 bases. The CDR3 contains 14 residues. Germline lookup yields CDR1 SNHLY and CDR2 FYNNEI. V lost 7 bases and J lost 3; bases outside the gene matches: 5. This CDR3 reads CASTGRAGYNEQFF. For the CDR3, the DNA is TGTGCCAGCACCGGGAGGGCCGGCTACAATGAGCAGTTCTTC.

CDR3 amino acids: CASSLQGGDTGELFF. The CDR3 DNA sequence: TGCGCCAGCAGCTTGCAGGGTGGGGACACCGGGGAGCTGTTTTTT. The chain links TRBV5-1 to TRBJ2-2; maybe TRBD1 (5 bases). CDR1 and CDR2 (germline): SGHRS, YFSETQ. This CDR3 is 15 amino acids long. Trimming left V 1 base short and J 3 bases short, with 10 bases between.

The chain combines TRBV27 with TRBJ2-7; the D gene is possibly TRBD1 (6 bases). Germline loops: CDR1 MNHEY, CDR2 SMNVEV (reference sequence). This CDR3 region has 16 residues. Deletions cut 5 bases from V and 2 bases from J, with 19 bases between. The CDR3 DNA reads TGTGCCAGCAGTCCGTTCGACAGGAACCTGCCCTACGAGCAGTACTTC. The encoded protein is CASSPFDRNLPYEQYF.

This chain joins TRBV4-2 and TRBJ2-2; 9 nucleotides match TRBD2. V trimming: 0 bases; J trimming: 4 bases; junction bases outside the gene matches: 9. CDR1 and CDR2 (germline): LGHNA, YNFKEQ. This CDR3 region has 18 residues. The chain's CDR3 is CASSQESSRGGFTGELFF. The CDR3 DNA follows: TGTGCCAGCAGCCAAGAAAGCTCGCGGGGGGGTTTCACCGGGGAGCTGTTTTTT.

This chain joins TRBV24-1 and TRBJ2-3; TRBD1 agrees at 9 bases. This CDR3 contains 15 residues. V gave up 5 bases and J gave up 0 bases; unmatched junction bases: 2. Per germline, CDR1 KGHDR and CDR2 SFDVKD. The CDR3: CATSGDRVSTDTQYF. The DNA of the CDR3 is TGTGCCACCAGTGGGGACAGGGTTAGCACAGATACGCAGTATTTT.

The chain carries TRBV29-1 and TRBJ1-5, with TRBD1 identical over 7 bases. Trimming took 5 bases from V and 6 from J; bases not matched to a gene: 7. The length of the CDR3 is 13 residues. CDR1 and CDR2 (germline): SQVTM, ANQGSEA. This CDR3 reads CSVQGDLGQPQHF. The DNA of the CDR3 is TGCAGCGTTCAGGGGGATCTCGGTCAGCCCCAGCATTTT. Complete variable domain (other parts from reference TRBV29-1 and TRBJ1-5): SAVISQKPSRDICQRGTSLTIQCQVDSQVTMMFWYRQQPGQSLTLIATANQGSEATYESGFVIDKFPISRPNLTFSTLTVSNMSPEDSSIYLCSVQGDLGQPQHFGDGTRLSIL.

The chain uses TRBV11-2 and TRBJ2-7; 11 positions agree with TRBD2. The junction had 10 bases not matched to a gene; V was cut back by 5 bases and J by 4 bases. There are 16 residues in the CDR3. The V gene's germline CDR1 is SGHAT and CDR2 FQNNGV. The CDR3 bases are TGTGCCAGCAGCCGCCCTTCGGGACTAGCGGCATACGAGCAGTACTTC. It encodes CASSRPSGLAAYEQYF.

The J gene is TRBJ2-7, the V gene TRBV27; the match to TRBD1 covers 7 bases. There are 14 residues in the CDR3. Germline V gene lookup returns CDR1 MNHEY and CDR2 SMNVEV (reference sequence). Germline trimming cut 6 bases from V and 3 bases from J; bases unmatched to any gene: 8. Written as DNA, the CDR3 is TGTGCCAGCAGCGCTAGGACAGGAAGCTACGAGCAGTACTTC. Translating gives CASSARTGSYEQYF.

The chain has TRBV11-2 and TRBJ2-5; 7 bases align to TRBD1. Germline V gene lookup returns CDR1 SGHAT and CDR2 FQNNGV. The V gene end was trimmed by 6 bases and the J gene end by 4 bases; junction bases not matched to a gene: 8. The CDR3 length is 14 residues. In nucleotides, the CDR3 is TGTGCCAGCAGTCAGAACAGGGGAGCAGAGACCCAGTACTTC. Its protein product is CASSQNRGAETQYF.

The CDR3 region has the DNA TGCGCCAGCAGCTCTCGACAGGGGAGGGGCGGGGAGCTGTTTTTT. Encoded protein: CASSSRQGRGGELFF. This rearrangement joins TRBV5-1 to TRBJ2-2; TRBD1 might be the D (8 bases). V was trimmed by 3 bases and J by 7 bases, leaving 16 bases between them. CDR3 length: 15 residues. Germline V lookup: CDR1 SGHRS, CDR2 YFSETQ.

The V and J genes are TRBV7-8 and TRBJ2-7, with 8 bases matching TRBD1. Trimming removed 4 bases from V and 4 bases from J; junction bases left unmatched: 6. The V gene's germline CDR1 is SGHVS and CDR2 FQNEAQ. The CDR3 extends over 14 amino acids. The CDR3 sequence is CASSSDRAVYEQYF. CDR3 nucleotides: TGTGCCAGCAGCTCGGACAGGGCTGTATACGAGCAGTACTTC.

This chain connects TRBV5-1 to TRBJ2-7; TRBD2 might be the D (6 bases). V was pared by 0 bases and J by 6 bases, with 22 bases between. The CDR3 is 17 amino acids. Germline V lookup: CDR1 SGHRS, CDR2 YFSETQ. The CDR3 DNA sequence: TGCGCCAGCAGCTTGGCCGGGAGCGGTGCTCCATGGAGCGAGCAGTACTTC. Protein: CASSLAGSGAPWSEQYF.

This clone was recorded a few times. V is TRBV19 and J is TRBJ2-5; 11 bases line up with TRBD2. Germline V CDR1 and CDR2: LNHDA, SQIVND (reference sequence). The CDR3 spans 15 residues. J lost 1 base, V lost 5 bases, and 3 bases had no gene match. The CDR3 here is CASSALAGGQETQYF. Here the CDR3 DNA reads TGTGCCAGTAGTGCGCTAGCGGGGGGCCAAGAGACCCAGTACTTC.

V and J are TRBV9 and TRBJ2-3, with D perhaps TRBD1 (6 bases). The germline gives CDR1 SGDLS, CDR2 YYNGEE. The CDR3 runs 14 residues. V lost 3 bases, J lost 6 bases, and 14 bases lay in between. CDR3 amino acids: CASSATGSVDTQYF. DNA for the CDR3: TGTGCCAGCAGCGCTACAGGGTCGGTGGATACGCAGTATTTT.

In its sample, this clone was seen once. The chain couples TRBV21-1 to TRBJ1-1; whether TRBD1, the table's D call, matches the DNA was not checked. TRBV21-1 counts as a pseudogene. This CDR3 spans 14 amino acids. The DNA for the CDR3 is TGTGCCAGCAGCACTTCGGGACATAACACTGAAGCTTTCTTT. Residues: CASSTSGHNTEAFF.

A single count supports this clone. This chain uses TRBV7-8 with TRBJ2-1; the D gene is possibly TRBD1 (6 bases). This CDR3 is 16 amino acids long. The V gene's germline CDR1 is SGHVS and CDR2 FQNEAQ. Trimming removed 5 bases at V and 5 bases at J, with 19 bases between. For the CDR3, the DNA is TGTGCCAGCAGCCAAACCAGTCAGGGGCCTAACAATGAGCAGTTCTTC. The encoded protein is CASSQTSQGPNNEQFF.

V gene TRBV4-2 combines with J gene TRBJ1-3; D remains ambiguous. Germline CDR1 and CDR2: LGHNA and YNFKEQ. The CDR3 length is 15 residues. The germline V and J ends were trimmed by 1 base and 4 bases, with 11 bases remaining between them. In DNA form, the CDR3 reads TGTGCCAGCAGCCAAGTCTACCCCCCCGGAAACACCATATATTTT. This sequence encodes CASSQVYPPGNTIYF.

The V gene is TRBV18, the J gene TRBJ2-7; D is unresolved. Trimming shortened V by 0 bases and J by 6 bases, and 9 bases separated the two germline ends. This CDR3 comprises 13 residues. In germline, CDR1 is KGHSH, CDR2 LQKENI. CDR3 in DNA: TGTGCCAGCTCACCACCAAGCCAACCCGAGCAGTACTTC. Amino acids: CASSPPSQPEQYF.

The rearrangement links TRBV5-1 to TRBJ2-1; 8 bases are a match to TRBD2. Germline CDR1 SGHRS, CDR2 YFSETQ. The CDR3 is 17 amino acids. Losses at the gene ends were 3 bases for V and 6 bases for J; bases not matched to a gene: 14. Here the CDR3 reads CASSSSIAGFLPNEQFF. DNA of the CDR3: TGCGCCAGCAGCTCATCGATAGCGGGGTTCCTCCCCAATGAGCAGTTCTTC.

This sequence joins TRBV14 and TRBJ2-5; no reliable D call. Deletions cut 1 base from V and 7 bases from J, with 7 bases between. The CDR3 contains 12 residues. The germline gives CDR1 SGHDN, CDR2 FVKESK. The CDR3 DNA sequence: TGTGCCAGCAGCCAAGGCGGCGGGACCCAGTACTTC. This gives the protein CASSQGGGTQYF.

The gene calls are TRBV5-6 and TRBJ1-1; perhaps TRBD1 as D (5 bases). V lost 4 bases, J lost 4 bases, and 20 bases lay in between. CDR3 length: 16 amino acids. Germline assignment: CDR1 SGHDT and CDR2 YYEEEE. CDR3 DNA sequence: TGTGCCAGCAGCCGGGCCTTAGGGGCACGAGCCACTGAAGCTTTCTTT. This gives the protein CASSRALGARATEAFF.

The V gene is TRBV28, the J gene TRBJ2-7; 10 nucleotides align to TRBD2. The CDR3 extends over 14 amino acids. V trimming: 5 bases; J trimming: 3 bases; junction bases outside the gene matches: 4. Germline values: CDR1 MDHEN, CDR2 SYDVKM. The CDR3, as DNA: TGTGCCAGCAGTCGAGCGGGAGGGAACTACGAGCAGTACTTC. It yields the protein CASSRAGGNYEQYF.

This chain's CDR3 is CASSLNSGSSTGELFF. CDR3 sequence (DNA): TGCGCCAGCAGCCTGAATAGCGGGAGTTCTACCGGGGAGCTGTTTTTT. The J gene is TRBJ2-2, the V gene TRBV5-1; 9 bases agree with TRBD2. This CDR3 is built from 16 residues. J lost 5 bases, V lost 4 bases, and 9 bases had no gene match. Germline loops: CDR1 SGHRS, CDR2 YFSETQ.

This chain joins TRBV5-1 and TRBJ2-1; TRBD1 matches at 11 bases. The germline V gene has CDR1 SGHRS and CDR2 YFSETQ. V dropped 4 bases and J dropped 12; count of bases not matched to a gene: 12. This CDR3 has 15 amino acids. The CDR3 sequence: CASSTGQGALVGQFF. For the CDR3, the DNA is TGCGCCAGCAGCACTGGACAGGGGGCGTTAGTCGGGCAGTTCTTC.